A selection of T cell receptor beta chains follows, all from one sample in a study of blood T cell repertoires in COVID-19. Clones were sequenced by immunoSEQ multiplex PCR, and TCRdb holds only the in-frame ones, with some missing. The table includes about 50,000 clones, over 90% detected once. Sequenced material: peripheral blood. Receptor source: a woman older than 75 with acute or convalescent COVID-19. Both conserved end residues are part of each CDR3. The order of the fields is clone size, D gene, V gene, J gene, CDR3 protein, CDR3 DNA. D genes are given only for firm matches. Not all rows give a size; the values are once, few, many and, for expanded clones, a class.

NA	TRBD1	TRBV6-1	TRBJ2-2	CASSESGQGAGELFF	TGTGCCAGCAGTGAATCGGGACAGGGTGCCGGGGAGCTGTTTTTT
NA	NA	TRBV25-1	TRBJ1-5	CASRSSGPSNQPQHF	TGTGCCAGCAGATCGTCAGGGCCTAGCAATCAGCCCCAGCATTTT
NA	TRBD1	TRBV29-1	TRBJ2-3	CSSRQGLTDTQYF	TGCAGCTCCCGACAGGGGCTCACAGATACGCAGTATTTT
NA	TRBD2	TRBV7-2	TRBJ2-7	CASSSPSGTSGTHEQYF	TGTGCCAGCAGCTCACCCTCCGGGACTAGCGGGACCCACGAGCAGTACTTC
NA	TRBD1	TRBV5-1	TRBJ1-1	CASTPGGRSVAFF	TGCGCCAGCACCCCAGGGGGAAGGTCGGTGGCTTTCTTT
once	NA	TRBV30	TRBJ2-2	CAWSREPGELFF	TGTGCCTGGAGCAGGGAACCCGGGGAGCTGTTTTTT
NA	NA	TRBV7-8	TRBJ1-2	CASSPPDRRGYGYTF	TGTGCCAGCAGCCCACCAGACCGCCGGGGCTATGGCTACACCTTC
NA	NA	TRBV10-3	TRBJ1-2	CAISKQGMDNYGYTF	TGTGCCATCAGTAAACAGGGCATGGATAACTATGGCTACACCTTC
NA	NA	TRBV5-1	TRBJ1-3	CASSLSGSGNTIYF	TGCGCCAGCAGCTTGTCAGGGTCTGGAAACACCATATATTTT
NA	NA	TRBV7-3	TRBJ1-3	CASSLQGGNTIYF	TGTGCCAGCAGCTTACAGGGTGGAAACACCATATATTTT
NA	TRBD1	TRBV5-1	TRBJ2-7	CASSSQGAYEQYF	TGCGCCAGCAGCTCACAGGGGGCGTACGAGCAGTACTTC
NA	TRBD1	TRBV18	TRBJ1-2	CASSPPGQGEAYGYTF	TGTGCCAGCTCACCACCGGGACAGGGGGAGGCCTATGGCTACACCTTC
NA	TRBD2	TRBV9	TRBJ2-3	CASTRTSGGDTQYF	TGTGCCAGCACCCGGACTAGCGGAGGAGATACGCAGTATTTT
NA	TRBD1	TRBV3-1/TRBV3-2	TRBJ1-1	CASSPGQGTILSTEAFF	TGTGCCAGCAGCCCCGGACAGGGGACCATTTTGAGCACTGAAGCTTTCTTT
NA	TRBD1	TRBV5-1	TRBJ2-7	CASTPQGAVSYEQYF	TGCGCCAGCACCCCTCAGGGGGCTGTATCCTACGAGCAGTACTTC
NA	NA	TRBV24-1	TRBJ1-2	CATSDSGQTNYGYTF	TGTGCCACCAGTGACTCAGGACAGACGAACTATGGCTACACCTTC
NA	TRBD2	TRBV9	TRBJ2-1	CASSVSSGGYNEQFF	TGTGCCAGCAGCGTATCTAGCGGGGGTTACAATGAGCAGTTCTTC
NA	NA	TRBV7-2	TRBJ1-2	CASSPNPKRAGDGYTF	TGTGCCAGCAGCCCGAACCCCAAGAGGGCAGGGGATGGCTACACCTTC
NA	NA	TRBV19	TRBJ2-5	CASSIQRSAGLNQETQYF	TGTGCCAGTAGTATCCAACGGTCGGCGGGACTTAACCAAGAGACCCAGTACTTC
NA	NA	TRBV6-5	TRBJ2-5	CASSYSLGGGDETQYF	TGTGCCAGCAGTTACTCCTTGGGGGGGGGCGATGAGACCCAGTACTTC
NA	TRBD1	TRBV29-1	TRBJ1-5	CSVEGQGNGPQHF	TGCAGCGTCGAAGGACAGGGGAATGGTCCCCAGCATTTT
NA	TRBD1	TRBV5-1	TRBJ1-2	CASSPGQGAVGGYTF	TGCGCCAGCAGCCCTGGACAGGGGGCAGTGGGTGGCTACACCTTC
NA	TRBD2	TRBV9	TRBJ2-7	CASSVTSGSNEQYF	TGTGCCAGCAGCGTAACTAGCGGGAGTAACGAGCAGTACTTC
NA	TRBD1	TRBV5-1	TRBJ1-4	CASSRTGGAGNEKLFF	TGCGCCAGCAGCCGGACAGGGGGCGCAGGTAATGAAAAACTGTTTTTT
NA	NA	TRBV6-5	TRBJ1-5	CASRAGRANQPQHF	TGTGCCAGCAGGGCAGGAAGAGCTAATCAGCCCCAGCATTTT
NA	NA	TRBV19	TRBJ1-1	CASSMEPMSTEAFF	TGTGCCAGTAGTATGGAGCCCATGAGCACTGAAGCTTTCTTT
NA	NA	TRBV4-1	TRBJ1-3	CASRNPRDSGNTIYF	TGCGCCAGCAGGAACCCCCGGGACTCTGGAAACACCATATATTTT
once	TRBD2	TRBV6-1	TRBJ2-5	CASSERGLAGGATGETQYF	TGTGCCAGCAGTGAACGGGGACTAGCGGGAGGTGCTACCGGGGAGACCCAGTACTTC
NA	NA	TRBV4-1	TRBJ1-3	CASSQEDFGNTIYF	TGCGCCAGCAGCCAAGAGGACTTCGGAAACACCATATATTTT
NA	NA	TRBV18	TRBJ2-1	CASSPLQNNEQFF	TGTGCCAGCTCACCACTCCAAAACAATGAGCAGTTCTTC
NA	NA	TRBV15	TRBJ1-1	CATSRVVFPGVFSEAFF	TGTGCCACCAGCAGAGTGGTTTTTCCAGGGGTCTTCTCTGAAGCTTTCTTT
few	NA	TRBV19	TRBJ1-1	CASSMIGQLNTEAFF	TGTGCCAGTAGTATGATAGGACAGTTGAACACTGAAGCTTTCTTT
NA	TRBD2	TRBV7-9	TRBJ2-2	CASSLILAGGTGELFF	TGTGCCAGCAGCTTAATCCTAGCGGGAGGGACCGGGGAGCTGTTTTTT
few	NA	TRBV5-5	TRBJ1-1	CASSLAAGLNTEAFF	TGTGCCAGCAGCTTGGCGGCAGGGTTGAACACTGAAGCTTTCTTT
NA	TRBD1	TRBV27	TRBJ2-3	CASSSTGARTDTQYF	TGTGCCAGCAGCTCTACAGGGGCCCGCACAGATACGCAGTATTTT
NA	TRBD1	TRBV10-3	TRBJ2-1	CAISDPGQGGMRDSYNEQFF	TGTGCCATCAGTGATCCGGGACAGGGAGGAATGCGGGACTCCTACAATGAGCAGTTCTTC
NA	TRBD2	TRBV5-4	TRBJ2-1	CASSLTSGVYNEQFF	TGTGCCAGCAGCCTGACTAGCGGGGTCTACAATGAGCAGTTCTTC
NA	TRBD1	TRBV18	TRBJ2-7	CASSPDRVVAYEQYF	TGTGCCAGCTCACCTGACAGGGTGGTCGCCTACGAGCAGTACTTC
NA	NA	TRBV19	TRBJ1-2	CASSTPPKNYGYTF	TGTGCCAGTAGTACCCCCCCCAAAAACTATGGCTACACCTTC
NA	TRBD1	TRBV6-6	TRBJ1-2	CASSRGWDSERANYGYTF	TGTGCCAGCAGTCGGGGCTGGGACAGCGAGCGAGCGAACTATGGCTACACCTTC
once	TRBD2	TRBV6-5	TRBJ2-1	CASRDGTSGRDEQFF	TGTGCCAGCAGGGATGGGACTAGCGGGAGGGATGAGCAGTTCTTC
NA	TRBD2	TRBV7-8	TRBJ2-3	CASSSGTSETDTQYF	TGTGCCAGCAGCAGCGGGACTTCAGAAACAGATACGCAGTATTTT
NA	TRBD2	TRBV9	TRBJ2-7	CASGSGTTYEQYF	TGTGCCAGCGGTAGCGGGACCACCTACGAGCAGTACTTC
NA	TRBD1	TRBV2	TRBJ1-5	CASSDASGTGLNQPQHF	TGTGCCAGCAGTGATGCCTCCGGGACAGGGTTGAATCAGCCCCAGCATTTT
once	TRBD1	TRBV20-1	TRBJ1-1	CSASGTGDTEAFF	TGCAGTGCTAGTGGGACAGGGGACACTGAAGCTTTCTTT
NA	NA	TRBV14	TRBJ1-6	CASSQAGGSGSPLHF	TGTGCCAGCAGCCAAGCGGGGGGGAGCGGTTCACCCCTCCACTTT
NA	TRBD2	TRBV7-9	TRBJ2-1	CASSRTGLANNEQFF	TGTGCCAGCAGCCGTACAGGACTAGCGAATAATGAGCAGTTCTTC
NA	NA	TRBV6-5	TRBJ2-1	CASSTEGVDNEQFF	TGTGCCAGCAGCACAGAGGGGGTGGACAATGAGCAGTTCTTC
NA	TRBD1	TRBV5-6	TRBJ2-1	CASSGRDRGNNEQFF	TGTGCCAGCAGCGGCCGGGACAGGGGAAACAATGAGCAGTTCTTC
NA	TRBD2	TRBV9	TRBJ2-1	CASSVAGGNKRNEQFF	TGTGCCAGCAGCGTAGCGGGAGGTAACAAGCGCAATGAGCAGTTCTTC
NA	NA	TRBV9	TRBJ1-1	CASSVDSGALAAEAFF	TGTGCCAGCAGCGTAGATTCTGGCGCGCTCGCGGCAGAAGCTTTCTTT
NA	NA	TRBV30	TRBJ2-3	CAWSVGGAKDTQYF	TGTGCCTGGAGTGTCGGGGGAGCTAAGGATACGCAGTATTTT
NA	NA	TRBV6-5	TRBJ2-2	CASNRETGELFF	TGTGCCAGCAACAGGGAGACCGGGGAGCTGTTTTTT